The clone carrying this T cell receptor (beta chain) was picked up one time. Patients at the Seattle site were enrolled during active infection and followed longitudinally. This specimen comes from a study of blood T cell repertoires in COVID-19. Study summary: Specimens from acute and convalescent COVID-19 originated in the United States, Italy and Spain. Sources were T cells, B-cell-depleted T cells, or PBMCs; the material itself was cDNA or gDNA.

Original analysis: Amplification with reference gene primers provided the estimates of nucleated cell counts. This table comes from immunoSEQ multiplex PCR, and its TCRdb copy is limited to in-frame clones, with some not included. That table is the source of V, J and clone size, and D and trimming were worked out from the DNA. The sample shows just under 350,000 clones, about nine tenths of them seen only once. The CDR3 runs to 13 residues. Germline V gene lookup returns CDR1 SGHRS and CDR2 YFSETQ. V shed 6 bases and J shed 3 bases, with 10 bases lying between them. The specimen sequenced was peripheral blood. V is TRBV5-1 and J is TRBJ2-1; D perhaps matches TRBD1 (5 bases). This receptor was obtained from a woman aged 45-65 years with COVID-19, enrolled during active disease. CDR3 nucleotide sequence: TGCGCCAGCACTACTGACAGCTACAATGAGCAGTTCTTC. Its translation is CASTTDSYNEQFF.